This is a list of T cell receptor beta chains from one sample in a study of naive and memory T cell subsets. In TCRdb, the UMI-ligation and nested PCR reads were re-called with MiXCR into one record per CDR3 protein. The sample yields 120,000 to 150,000 distinct CDR3 sequences, 15% to 20% seen once. Material for sequencing was naive CD8+ T cells from blood. Every receptor here comes from a human donor in good health. Both conserved end residues are part of each CDR3. Fields, in order: D gene, clone size, V gene, J gene, CDR3 DNA, CDR3 protein. A D gene is named only where the DNA matches it firmly. A clone size is listed for some rows: how often the clone was seen (once, few, many), or a class if it is expanded.

TRBD2	-	TRBV9	TRBJ2-2	TGTGCCAGCAGCGACGGGGAGCGGGAGGGCCGTTGGGCGGCCGGGGAGCTGTTTTTT	CASSDGEREGRWAAGELFF
TRBD1	-	TRBV19	TRBJ1-5	TGTGCCAGTAGTATAAGGGACAGAAATCAGCCCCAGCATTTT	CASSIRDRNQPQHF
-	-	TRBV10-2	TRBJ2-3	TGCGCCAGCCTAGACGGGACAGATACGCAGTATTTT	CASLDGTDTQYF
-	-	TRBV10-3	TRBJ2-7	TGTGCCATCAGTGAGGGCAGCTACGAGCAGTACTTC	CAISEGSYEQYF
-	few	TRBV28	TRBJ2-7	TGTGCCAGCAGCCAGGGTTTACGGCTAGCGTCGGGGTACGAGCAGTACTTC	CASSQGLRLASGYEQYF
TRBD1	-	TRBV29-1	TRBJ1-3	TGCAGCGTAGCCGGACAGGGCCGGAGCAACACCATATATTTT	CSVAGQGRSNTIYF
-	-	TRBV5-1	TRBJ1-1	TGCGCCAGCAGCTTTGGAGAAACTGAAGCTTTCTTT	CASSFGETEAFF
TRBD1	-	TRBV28	TRBJ1-1	TGTGCCAGCACGGGGACAGGGGGTTACACTGAAGCTTTCTTT	CASTGTGGYTEAFF
TRBD1	few	TRBV28	TRBJ1-2	TGTGCCAGCAGTTGGGACAGGGAAGACTATGGCTACACCTTC	CASSWDREDYGYTF
-	-	TRBV4-3	TRBJ2-7	TGCGCCAGCAGCCAAGTTTGGGACCACGAGCAGTACTTC	CASSQVWDHEQYF
-	-	TRBV9	TRBJ2-6	TGTGCCAGCAGCGGGGGGGGGACAGGTGAACACTCTGGGGCCAACGTCCTGACTTTC	CASSGGGTGEHSGANVLTF
TRBD2	-	TRBV28	TRBJ2-7	TGTGCCAGCAGTTGGGGGGGTTCCTACGAGCAGTACTTC	CASSWGGSYEQYF
-	-	TRBV28	TRBJ2-2	TGTGCCAGCAGTGCGCTAGGGTTCACTTCGAACACCGGGGAGCTGTTTTTT	CASSALGFTSNTGELFF
-	few	TRBV28	TRBJ2-7	TGTGCCAGCAGTTTAGAGGCAGGGGCTGGCTACGAGCAGTACTTC	CASSLEAGAGYEQYF
-	few	TRBV7-8	TRBJ2-1	TGTGCCAGCAGCTTAGCGGTGGCTAAGGCGTATGAGCAGTTCTTC	CASSLAVAKAYEQFF
-	many	TRBV27	TRBJ2-1	TGTGCCAGCAGTTTGACAGCGAGCTCCTACAATGAGCAGTTCTTC	CASSLTASSYNEQFF
-	few	TRBV20-1	TRBJ2-7	TGCAGTGCTCGGGCGCCTTCCTACGAGCAGTACTTC	CSARAPSYEQYF
TRBD2	-	TRBV7-2	TRBJ2-7	TGTGCCAGCAGCTCGGGACTATACGGATACGAGCAGTACTTC	CASSSGLYGYEQYF
TRBD1	-	TRBV24-1	TRBJ1-1	TGTGCCACCAGTGATTCGACAGGGCTTGAGGATGAAGCTTTCTTT	CATSDSTGLEDEAFF
-	-	TRBV6-1	TRBJ1-5	TGTGCCAGCAGTGAAGGACAGGCCTTTAATCAGCCCCAGCATTTT	CASSEGQAFNQPQHF
-	few	TRBV7-9	TRBJ2-1	TGTGCCAGCACCCCTGAGAGGTCGGATTTTAATGAGCAGTTCTTC	CASTPERSDFNEQFF
TRBD1	-	TRBV6-5	TRBJ2-1	TGTGCCAGCAGTCCGACAGGGGGGTACAATGAGCAGTTCTTC	CASSPTGGYNEQFF
TRBD1	few	TRBV15	TRBJ2-1	TGTGCCACCAGCAGAGCAGCCGGGGACAGTGAGTTCTTC	CATSRAAGDSEFF
-	many	TRBV28	TRBJ2-7	TGTGCCAGCAGTTTGAGCCAGGGAGGCGAGCAGTACTTC	CASSLSQGGEQYF
TRBD1	-	TRBV7-9	TRBJ2-6	TGTGCCAGCAGCACCGATTTTTTGGCGGACAGGGTTATCTCTGGGGCCAACGTCCTGACTTTC	CASSTDFLADRVISGANVLTF
TRBD1	-	TRBV9	TRBJ1-1	TGTGCCAGCAGCGTAGCTGGGACAGGGGAAGAAGCTTTCTTT	CASSVAGTGEEAFF
-	few	TRBV27	TRBJ1-5	TGTGCCAGCAGTCCCCTCGGAGGGAGCAATCAGCCCCAGCATTTT	CASSPLGGSNQPQHF
-	-	TRBV4-3	TRBJ2-5	TGCGCCAGCAGCCAAGAGTTGGGGCAGGGGGGAACCCAAGAGACCCAGTACTTC	CASSQELGQGGTQETQYF
-	few	TRBV11-2	TRBJ2-1	TGTGCCAGCAGCTTAACCCCTGAGGAGCAGTTCTTC	CASSLTPEEQFF
-	-	TRBV7-6	TRBJ2-7	TGTGCCAGCAGCCCGCTCGTGCGGGATTACGAGCAGTACTTC	CASSPLVRDYEQYF
-	many	TRBV29-1	TRBJ1-2	TGCAGCGTTGTAGCGGGGATCAACTATGGCTACACCTTC	CSVVAGINYGYTF
-	-	TRBV6-2/TRBV6-3	TRBJ2-7	TGTGCCAGCAGTCCCCCGGGCTACTACGAGCAGTACTTC	CASSPPGYYEQYF
TRBD2	-	TRBV28	TRBJ2-3	TGTGCCAGCAGTTTCTTGGCGGGAGCTCCCACAGATACGCAGTATTTT	CASSFLAGAPTDTQYF
-	few	TRBV27	TRBJ2-5	TGTGCCAGCAGTTTACGAGGGGACCAAGAGACCCAGTACTTC	CASSLRGDQETQYF
-	-	TRBV24-1	TRBJ1-5	TGTGCCACCAGTGATATTAATCAGCCCCAGCATTTT	CATSDINQPQHF
-	many	TRBV9	TRBJ2-7	TGTGCCAGCAGCGTAGGGCAGGGACCCTACGAGCAGTACTTC	CASSVGQGPYEQYF
-	-	TRBV4-3	TRBJ1-1	TGCGCCAGCAGCCAACGAGAATCCGGAGTCACTGAAGCTTTCTTT	CASSQRESGVTEAFF
-	-	TRBV20-1	TRBJ2-2	TGCAGTGCTAGAGATATGGTAACCGGGGAGCTGTTTTTT	CSARDMVTGELFF
-	-	TRBV4-1	TRBJ1-2	TGCGCCAGCAGCCCCCGGTATCTGCAGGGCCGAAACTATGGCTACACCTTC	CASSPRYLQGRNYGYTF
TRBD1	few	TRBV29-1	TRBJ1-3	TGCAGCGTAGCCGACAGGGCATCTGGAAACACCATATATTTT	CSVADRASGNTIYF
-	-	TRBV14	TRBJ2-7	TGTGCCAGCAGCCAAGATCAGCTAGCCCATTACCGCTACGAGCAGTACTTC	CASSQDQLAHYRYEQYF
-	few	TRBV4-1	TRBJ2-1	TGCGCCAGCAGCCAACTCGCAGGGCACAATGAGCAGTTCTTC	CASSQLAGHNEQFF
-	-	TRBV7-8	TRBJ2-1	TGTGCCAGCAGCAAAGAACCCACCGGGACGAGCTCCTACAATGAGCAGTTCTTC	CASSKEPTGTSSYNEQFF
TRBD2	-	TRBV5-1	TRBJ2-1	TGCGCCAGCAGCTTGGCACTAGCGGGAGGGGGGGGTCCTACCTACAATGAGCAGTTCTTC	CASSLALAGGGGPTYNEQFF
TRBD1	-	TRBV29-1	TRBJ2-5	TGCAGCGTTGATAGTCAGGGGGCTCAAGAGACCCAGTACTTC	CSVDSQGAQETQYF
-	few	TRBV6-5	TRBJ2-2	TGTGCCAGCAGTTACCCGAGCGGGGAGCTGTTTTTT	CASSYPSGELFF
TRBD2	-	TRBV28	TRBJ2-7	TGTGCCAGCAGTTCCAAGACTAGCGGAAACCCCTACGAGCAGTACTTC	CASSSKTSGNPYEQYF
TRBD1	many	TRBV28	TRBJ1-1	TGTGCCAGCAGTCCGGGACAGGGGGGAGCGCGTACTGAAGCTTTCTTT	CASSPGQGGARTEAFF
-	-	TRBV10-3	TRBJ1-6	TGTGCCATCAGTGAGGTGGGAATGGCTTCACCCCTCCACTTT	CAISEVGMASPLHF
TRBD2	few	TRBV19	TRBJ2-1	TGTGCCAGTGCAGATAGACTAGCGGACAATGAGCAGTTCTTC	CASADRLADNEQFF
-	few	TRBV6-5	TRBJ2-2	TGTGCCAGCAGTTACCCGGAAAACACCGGGGAGCTGTTTTTT	CASSYPENTGELFF
-	-	TRBV7-2	TRBJ2-7	TGTGCCAGCAGCAGCGGACCTCACGAGCAGTACTTC	CASSSGPHEQYF
-	-	TRBV7-9	TRBJ2-1	TGTGCCAGCAGCTCCAAAGGGAGTGAGCAGTTCTTC	CASSSKGSEQFF
TRBD2	-	TRBV4-1	TRBJ2-3	TGCGCCAGCAGCCTCACTAGCGGGAGTTTTGATACGCAGTATTTT	CASSLTSGSFDTQYF